This entry lists 20 T cell receptor beta chains sequenced from one sample in a study of brain T cells in children with intractable seizures. TCRdb's copy holds only in-frame clones and misses some; the assay was immunoSEQ multiplex PCR. The sample carries 50,000 to 80,000 clones, 95% to 97% recorded once. This sample comprised peripheral blood, obtained at surgery. These receptors were collected from a boy under three years old with focal cortical dysplasia and intractable seizures.

J is TRBJ2-7 and V is TRBV4-2; 11 bases are shared with TRBD2. V trimming: 4 bases; J trimming: 5 bases; junction bases outside the gene matches: 10. The CDR3 covers 16 residues. Germline V gene data show CDR1 as LGHNA and CDR2 as YNFKEQ. The CDR3 nucleotides read TGTGCCAGCAGCCCCTCCTTAGCGGGGGGGCAACACGAGCAGTACTTC. It yields the protein CASSPSLAGGQHEQYF.

This clone was recorded once. The chain combines TRBV29-1 with TRBJ2-1; 9 nucleotides line up with TRBD1. Looked up from germline, CDR1 is SQVTM and CDR2 is ANQGSEA. With V trimmed by 5 bases and J by 9 bases, 5 bases remained unmatched. The CDR3 covers 12 residues. The CDR3 nucleotides read TGCAGCGTTAGGACAGGGGTCGCTGAGCAGTTCTTC. Translation: CSVRTGVAEQFF.

V is TRBV11-2 and J is TRBJ2-5; D not certain. CDR1 is SGHAT, CDR2 FQNNGV, per germline. Trimming pared 5 bases from V and 1 base from J, leaving 8 bases between. The CDR3 is 13 residues long. The chain's CDR3 is CASSPDPQETQYF. The DNA for the CDR3 is TGTGCCAGCAGCCCAGATCCCCAAGAGACCCAGTACTTC.

The genes are TRBV5-1 and TRBJ2-3; 8 bases are a match to TRBD2. Germline CDR1 and CDR2: SGHRS and YFSETQ. This CDR3 spans 15 amino acids. The V gene end was trimmed by 1 base and the J gene end by 1 base; junction bases not matched to a gene: 2. The CDR3 here is CASSLFSGGTDTQYF. CDR3 sequence (DNA): TGCGCCAGCAGCTTGTTTAGCGGGGGCACAGATACGCAGTATTTT.

The chain employs TRBV20-1 and TRBJ2-4, with D possibly being TRBD1 (6 bases). CDR3 length: 14 residues. CDR1 and CDR2 from the germline V gene are DFQATT and SNEGSKA (reference sequence). Between the trimmed V and J ends, which lost 3 bases and 2 bases, there was a span of 11 bases. The CDR3 protein is CSASVRGTKNIQYF. The CDR3 bases are TGCAGTGCTAGTGTCAGGGGAACCAAAAACATTCAGTACTTC.

V gene TRBV4-3 combines with J gene TRBJ2-4; 9 bases align to TRBD2. Germline-derived CDR1 and CDR2 are LGHNA and YSLEER. V lost 0 bases and J lost 0; bases outside the gene matches: 12. The length of the CDR3 is 20 residues. The CDR3 DNA reads TGCGCCAGCAGCCAAGAAGGGCTAGCGGGGAGGCTTCTAGCCAAAAACATTCAGTACTTC. This sequence encodes CASSQEGLAGRLLAKNIQYF.

The table lists this clone with a count of one. The V gene is TRBV5-6, the J gene TRBJ2-1; D gene ambiguous. The CDR3 runs to 14 residues. Germline CDR1 reads SGHDT; CDR2 reads YYEEEE. V was trimmed by 2 bases and J by 1 base, leaving 7 bases between them. CDR3 residues: CASSFQLSYNEQFF. The DNA of the CDR3 is TGTGCCAGCAGCTTCCAGCTATCCTACAATGAGCAGTTCTTC. Full variable domain (missing parts from reference TRBV5-6 and TRBJ2-1): DAGVTQSPTHLIKTRGQQVTLRCSPKSGHDTVSWYQQALGQGPQFIFQYYEEEERQRGNFPDRFSGHQFPNYSSELNVNALLLGDSALYLCASSFQLSYNEQFFGPGTRLTVL.

The chain couples TRBV28 to TRBJ2-2, with D uncertain. V lost 4 bases, J lost 6 bases, and 6 bases lay in between. The length of the CDR3 is 12 residues. Germline CDR1 and CDR2: MDHEN and SYDVKM. CDR3 coding DNA: TGTGCCAGCAGTTCCGGGTCCGGGGAGCTGTTTTTT. Protein sequence: CASSSGSGELFF. Based on the CDR3 plus reference TRBV28 and TRBJ2-2, the full variable domain is DVKVTQSSRYLVKRTGEKVFLECVQDMDHENMFWYRQDPGLGLRLIYFSYDVKMKEKGDIPEGYSVSREKKERFSLILESASTNQTSMYLCASSSGSGELFFGEGSRLTVL.

This clone was seen only once. The chain has TRBV5-1 and TRBJ1-1, with a weak D call TRBD1 (6 bases). Germline CDR1 is SGHRS and CDR2 is YFSETQ. This CDR3 has 16 residues. V was shortened by 0 bases and J by 2 bases, with 14 bases between the two germline ends. The CDR3 DNA reads as TGCGCCAGCAGCTTGGCCGTTGGACAGTTCAACACTGAAGCTTTCTTT. Translated: CASSLAVGQFNTEAFF.

This clone has a handful of counts. The J gene is TRBJ2-7, the V gene TRBV4-1; D gene unclear. Trimming cost V 3 bases and J 2 bases, with 11 bases left between them. This CDR3 has 14 residues. Germline V CDR1 and CDR2: MGHRA, YSYEKL. The CDR3 DNA is TGCGCCAGCAGCCATAATGGCGGACCCTACGAGCAGTACTTC. Translating it yields CASSHNGGPYEQYF.

This clone was counted once. V and J are TRBV6-2 or TRBV6-3 and TRBJ2-7; weak D call: TRBD1 (6 bases). The V gene's germline CDR1 is MNHEY and CDR2 SVGEGT. The CDR3 length is 16 residues. Trimming took 0 bases from V and 0 from J, leaving 12 bases between them. In DNA form, the CDR3 reads TGTGCCAGCAGTTACTCACCGGGACACCTCTCCTACGAGCAGTACTTC. Translated, it gives CASSYSPGHLSYEQYF.

This clone was seen just once. The genes are TRBV6-2 or TRBV6-3 and TRBJ2-1; D is possibly TRBD1 or TRBD2 (5 bases each). V was trimmed by 1 base and J by 7 bases, leaving 8 bases between them. The CDR3 covers 13 residues. Germline V gene data show CDR1 as MNHEY and CDR2 as SVGEGT. In nucleotides, the CDR3 is TGTGCCAGCAGTTACTGGGACCAAAATGAGCAGTTCTTC. Amino acids: CASSYWDQNEQFF.

The J gene is TRBJ2-3, the V gene TRBV18, with D possibly matching TRBD1 (5 bases). The CDR3 covers 14 residues. Trimming took off 6 bases at V and 5 bases at J, with 15 bases between the two ends. Per the germline V gene, CDR1 is KGHSH and CDR2 is LQKENI. CDR3 bases: TGTGCCAGCTCTCCTCCAGGGTGGGGAGATACGCAGTATTTT. Protein product: CASSPPGWGDTQYF.

The genes are TRBV11-2 and TRBJ2-2; 7 nucleotides align to TRBD2. After removal of 5 bases from V and 7 bases from J, the junction contained 7 bases not matched to a gene. The CDR3 consists of 14 residues. Germline lookup yields CDR1 SGHAT and CDR2 FQNNGV. CDR3 region: CASSLAEWGGELFF. CDR3 sequence (DNA): TGTGCCAGCAGCCTAGCGGAGTGGGGCGGGGAGCTGTTTTTT. Combining the CDR3 with reference TRBV11-2 and TRBJ2-2 gives the whole variable domain EAGVAQSPRYKIIEKRQSVAFWCNPISGHATLYWYQQILGQGPKLLIQFQNNGVVDDSQLPKDRFSAERLKGVDSTLKIQPAKLEDSAVYLCASSLAEWGGELFFGEGSRLTVL.

The chain employs TRBV10-3 and TRBJ1-2; D ambiguous. The CDR3 is made up of 13 amino acids. Germline V gene lookup returns CDR1 ENHRY and CDR2 SYGVKD. Deletions cut 3 bases from V and 4 bases from J, with 9 bases between. CDR3 in amino acids: CAISDSEAYGYTF. The CDR3 DNA reads as TGTGCCATCAGTGATTCGGAGGCCTATGGCTACACCTTC.

The V gene is TRBV7-2, the J gene TRBJ1-1, with a weak D call TRBD1 (5 bases). CDR1 SGHTA and CDR2 FQGNSA come from the germline V gene. Trimming took 4 bases from V and 0 from J, leaving 12 bases between them. The CDR3 sequence is 15 residues long. The DNA for the CDR3 is TGTGCCAGCAGCTCTGGGGGGGTCATGAACACTGAAGCTTTCTTT. Translation: CASSSGGVMNTEAFF. The variable domain in full, with the rest retrieved from reference TRBV7-2 and TRBJ1-1, is GAGVSQSPSNKVTEKGKDVELRCDPISGHTALYWYRQSLGQGLEFLIYFQGNSAPDKSGLPSDRFSAERTGGSVSTLTIQRTQQEDSAVYLCASSSGGVMNTEAFFGQGTRLTVV.

The chain combines TRBV28 with TRBJ2-7; 10 bases agree with TRBD2. This CDR3 region has 18 residues. Per germline, CDR1 MDHEN and CDR2 SYDVKM. J gave up 6 bases and V 5 bases, and 19 bases lay outside the gene matches. The CDR3 region has the DNA TGTGCCAGCAGTGGGCCGGGACTAGCGTCGCGTAGGATGTCCGAGCAGTACTTC. It encodes CASSGPGLASRRMSEQYF. The whole variable domain, remainder taken from reference TRBV28 and TRBJ2-7, is DVKVTQSSRYLVKRTGEKVFLECVQDMDHENMFWYRQDPGLGLRLIYFSYDVKMKEKGDIPEGYSVSREKKERFSLILESASTNQTSMYLCASSGPGLASRRMSEQYFGPGTRLTVT.

The chain has TRBV10-3 and TRBJ1-1; D is possibly TRBD1 (5 bases). The CDR3 is 15 amino acids. Germline-derived CDR1 and CDR2 are ENHRY and SYGVKD. V dropped 5 bases and J dropped 5 bases, with 18 bases sitting between them. The CDR3 spells CAISKQDTRGTEAFF. The CDR3 nucleotides read TGTGCCATCAGTAAACAGGACACCCGGGGGACTGAAGCTTTCTTT.

The V call is TRBV5-1, the J call TRBJ1-5, with no clear D. The V end lost 0 bases, the J end lost 1 base, and 11 bases lay between the germline ends. Germline values: CDR1 SGHRS, CDR2 YFSETQ. The length of the CDR3 is 16 residues. CDR3 loop: CASSLEGGRSNQPQHF. As DNA, the CDR3 is TGCGCCAGCAGCTTGGAGGGAGGGAGAAGCAATCAGCCCCAGCATTTT.

V usage is TRBV3-1 (or the pseudogene TRBV3-2) and J usage is TRBJ2-7; no definite D call. This CDR3 is built from 13 residues. Germline CDR1 and CDR2: LGHDT and YNNKEL (reference sequence). V dropped 0 bases and J dropped 2 bases, with 5 bases sitting between them. CDR3 nucleotides: TGTGCCAGCAGCCAAGATCTCACCTACGAGCAGTACTTC. Its translation is CASSQDLTYEQYF.